This TCR beta chain was documented in a study of T-cell memory formation after mild COVID-19. Broader study findings: Among clones contracting day 15 to 85, CD4/CD8 was balanced, whereas later expanders leaned CD4+. Some SARS-CoV-2-responding clones were already detected in memory before infection. Contracting CD4+ clones lay largely in CM and EM, with CD8+ ones residing in EMRA.

This CDR3 is 13 amino acids long. V dropped 4 bases and J dropped 8; count of bases not matched to a gene: 2. Germline V gives CDR1 SGHDT, CDR2 YYEEEE. About this clonotype itself: Its matching antigen is unknown.

Each CDR3 protein is one row after TCRdb ran MiXCR on the 5' RACE reads. The sample has about half a million distinct CDR3 sequences, roughly 18% seen once; the top ten hold roughly an eighth. Sequenced sample: PBMCs or a T cell subset sorted from them (not recorded which). The source is an adult woman who had mild COVID-19 (a few samples of this study predate the infection). Cell type and time point are not known. The chain uses TRBV5-6 and TRBJ1-4; 10 bases map to TRBD1. The DNA for the CDR3 is TGTGCCAGCAGCGGGACAGGGGAAGAAAAACTGTTTTTT. It is translated as CASSGTGEEKLFF.